This T cell receptor (beta chain) was observed in a study of cytomegalovirus exposure and HLA in healthy donors. Looking at the study overall: The 120 validation repertoires and the 666 first-cohort repertoires shared a platform, a later analysis reported. Study results and caveats: Through in vitro validation, three CMV-associated chains were shown to be specific for CMV antigens.

The germline V gene has CDR1 MNHEY and CDR2 SMNVEV (reference sequence). The V gene lost 0 bases and the J gene lost 2 bases, with 7 bases spanning the gap. The CDR3 contains 14 residues. As to this clone: No antigen is known for it. At the DNA level, this CDR3 is encoded by other sequences in the same sample as well.

Only in-frame clones appear in the TCRdb table, and some are missing; sequencing was by immunoSEQ multiplex PCR. The sample consists of 250,000 to 400,000 clones, approximately 91% of them appearing once. The source is a man under 40 in good health and CMV-seronegative. The V and J genes are TRBV27 and TRBJ1-2, with a possible D match to TRBD1 (5 bases). Material: PBMCs. CDR3 sequence: CASSLSSGNYGYTF. The CDR3, as DNA: TGTGCCAGCAGTTTATCGTCAGGGAACTATGGCTACACCTTC.